This T cell receptor beta chain came from a study of regulatory T cells in long-lasting Graves disease. The sample's time point: newly diagnosed GD, antithyroid drugs for less than 3 months. RNA from PBMCs was the source of the TCR library. In this cohort, patients came from an endocrinology department located in Xi'an, China. This clonotype was detected ten times or more. Its antigen is undetermined. The CDR3 is made up of 13 amino acids. V lost 5 bases to trimming and J lost 6 bases, with 12 bases between them. CDR1 and CDR2 (germline): SEHNR, FQNEAQ (reference sequence). Building the TCR beta libraries relied on iRepertoire HTBI primers, and CDR3 regions underwent Arm-PCR. TCRdb used MiXCR to reprocess the multiplex PCR reads, holding one entry per CDR3 protein. The top ten hold around 11% of the sample, which has 400,000 to 450,000 distinct CDR3 sequences, about 15% seen once. Notes on the study in general: When disease was persistent, TRBV28, TRBJ1-2 and TRBJ2-5 were the favored segments.

The same data also contributed to another study, on T cells in Graves' hyperthyroidism and ophthalmopathy. From that second work: TCR CDR3 underwent first-round RT-PCR with the HTBI primer set. Most thyroid clonotypes with frequency above 0.001 were detected in blood.

This TCR was sampled from a woman in her thirties with Graves disease. The chain recombines TRBV7-9 with TRBJ2-3; D unresolved. Source: peripheral blood mononuclear cells (PBMCs), taken at new diagnosis, from a patient treated with antithyroid drugs. The CDR3 loop reads CASSTPVMDTQYF. DNA for the CDR3: TGTGCCAGCAGCACTCCAGTCATGGATACGCAGTATTTT.